One and the same sample provided the 13 T cell receptor beta chains below, sequenced in a study of blood T cell repertoires in COVID-19. The data were produced by immunoSEQ multiplex PCR, yet TCRdb's version contains in-frame clones alone and is incomplete. The profile shows 130,000 or so clones, 80% to 85% of them singletons. Sequencing was carried out using peripheral blood. These receptors all stem from a man aged 30 to 39 with COVID-19, enrolled during active disease.

This clone has a handful of counts. The rearrangement joins TRBV27 to TRBJ2-5; 10 nucleotides align to TRBD2. After removal of 6 bases from V and 0 bases from J, the junction contained 7 bases not matched to a gene. The germline V gene has CDR1 MNHEY and CDR2 SMNVEV (reference sequence). This CDR3 is built from 16 residues. The CDR3 sequence is CASRSASGGDQETQYF. CDR3 in DNA: TGTGCCAGCAGATCCGCTAGCGGGGGAGACCAAGAGACCCAGTACTTC.

This chain links TRBV27 with TRBJ2-2; D uncertain. Germline V gene lookup returns CDR1 MNHEY and CDR2 SMNVEV (reference sequence). The CDR3 covers 14 residues. V was pared by 6 bases and J by 4 bases, with 12 bases between. The CDR3 reads CASRVEKSTGELFF. The DNA for the CDR3 is TGTGCCAGCAGGGTTGAAAAGAGCACCGGGGAGCTGTTTTTT.

This chain connects TRBV5-1 to TRBJ2-2, with 11 bases aligning to TRBD2. In germline, CDR1 is SGHRS, CDR2 YFSETQ. The CDR3 is 19 residues long. J gave up 5 bases and V 4 bases, and 16 bases lay outside the gene matches. The CDR3 DNA reads TGCGCCAGCAGCCAAGACCTAATAACTAGCGGGAGTTTTACCGGGGAGCTGTTTTTT. Protein sequence: CASSQDLITSGSFTGELFF.

The rearrangement joins TRBV29-1 to TRBJ2-6, with 8 bases identical to TRBD1. CDR3 length: 18 residues. Germline V gene lookup returns CDR1 SQVTM and CDR2 ANQGSEA. The V and J ends lost 6 bases and 0 bases, in that order; junction bases with no gene match: 13. The CDR3 spells CSVFPPGQVASGANVLTF. In nucleotides, the CDR3 is TGCAGCGTGTTCCCTCCGGGACAGGTGGCCTCTGGGGCCAACGTCCTGACTTTC.

This chain joins TRBV19 and TRBJ2-5; D might be TRBD1 (6 bases). Looked up from germline, CDR1 is LNHDA and CDR2 is SQIVND (reference sequence). This CDR3 contains 14 residues. V was pared by 1 base and J by 4 bases, with 10 bases between. The CDR3 here is CASSIGRGSETQYF. The CDR3, as DNA: TGTGCCAGTAGTATAGGCAGGGGATCAGAGACCCAGTACTTC.

The J gene is TRBJ1-3, the V gene TRBV9, with D possibly matching TRBD1 (6 bases). CDR3 length equals 14 residues. The V end was cut by 4 bases, the J end by 8 bases, with 16 bases between. Germline loops: CDR1 SGDLS, CDR2 YYNGEE. In DNA form, the CDR3 reads TGTGCCAGCAGCTCAGGACAGTCTTCTGACACCATATATTTT. The encoded protein is CASSSGQSSDTIYF.

V is TRBV11-1 and J is TRBJ1-2, with 9 bases identical to TRBD1. The CDR3 loop spans 14 amino acids. CDR1 SGHAT and CDR2 FQDESV come from the germline V gene (reference sequence). The J segment lost 3 bases and the V segment lost 4 bases, leaving 3 bases of the junction unmatched. The CDR3 DNA reads TGTGCCAGCAGCTCGTGGACAGGGGACTATGGCTACACCTTC. Residues: CASSSWTGDYGYTF.

This chain connects TRBV12-3 or TRBV12-4 to TRBJ1-6; 8 bases fit TRBD1. After removal of 6 bases from V and 10 bases from J, the junction contained 5 bases not matched to a gene. The CDR3 totals 13 residues. DNA of the CDR3: TGTGCCAGCAGCGGACAGGGTAGCTCACCCCTCCACTTT. It codes for CASSGQGSSPLHF.

The chain carries TRBV6-2 or TRBV6-3 and TRBJ1-5; maybe TRBD1 (5 bases). V gave up 6 bases and J gave up 6 bases, with 15 bases separating them. The CDR3 is made up of 14 amino acids. CDR1 is MNHEY and CDR2 is SVGEGT in the germline V gene. This CDR3 reads CASSRRGGSQPQHF. The CDR3 bases are TGTGCCAGCAGCAGGAGGGGAGGAAGTCAGCCCCAGCATTTT.

The chain carries TRBV29-1 and TRBJ2-7; 8 nucleotides agree with TRBD1. This CDR3 is built from 16 residues. Germline V gives CDR1 SQVTM, CDR2 ANQGSEA. Trimming removed 0 bases from V and 1 base from J; junction bases left unmatched: 8. The CDR3: CSVEDRAGTGSYEQYF. As DNA, the CDR3 is TGCAGCGTTGAAGATCGGGCCGGGACAGGATCCTACGAGCAGTACTTC.

The chain recombines TRBV28 with TRBJ1-6; D remains unclear. V was cut by 6 bases and J by 8 bases, with 11 bases left in between. Per germline, CDR1 MDHEN and CDR2 SYDVKM. The CDR3 has 13 amino acids. CDR3 residues: CASSPPEYSPLHF. The CDR3 DNA reads as TGTGCCAGCAGCCCCCCCGAGTATTCACCCCTCCACTTT.

This chain links TRBV19 with TRBJ1-1, with TRBD1 matching 8 bases. J lost 1 base, V lost 1 base, and 8 bases had no gene match. Germline CDR1 reads LNHDA; CDR2 reads SQIVND (reference sequence). The CDR3 runs 17 residues. The CDR3 loop reads CASSIVVWGTGNTEAFF. The CDR3 DNA sequence: TGTGCCAGTAGTATAGTGGTTTGGGGGACAGGGAACACTGAAGCTTTCTTT.

The chain recombines TRBV12-3 or TRBV12-4 with TRBJ1-1; D gene unclear. This CDR3 comprises 13 residues. Trimming left V 6 bases short and J 1 base short, with 9 bases between. CDR3 in DNA: TGTGCCAGCAGATCAACAAGGAACACTGAAGCTTTCTTT. It specifies CASRSTRNTEAFF.